The sequence of this T cell receptor beta chain was determined in a study of blood T cell repertoires in COVID-19. For the study at large: Donors in the United States, Italy and Spain gave samples during acute or convalescent COVID-19.

The germline gives CDR1 MDHEN, CDR2 SYDVKM. CDR3 length equals 13 residues. V was trimmed by 10 bases and J by 0 bases, leaving 11 bases between them. Profiled with immunoSEQ multiplex PCR; TCRdb holds only in-frame clones, not every one. The sample includes under 300,000 clones, about nine tenths of them seen just once. The source material was PBMCs or T cells enriched from blood (not recorded which). The V gene is TRBV28, the J gene TRBJ2-3, with a weak D call TRBD1 (6 bases). The sequence was obtained from a woman younger than 35 who had recovered from COVID-19. The CDR3 nucleotides are TGTGCCATTCACAGGGCTAGCACAGATACGCAGTATTTT. Translated: CAIHRASTDTQYF.